The rows below give T cell receptor beta chains drawn from one sample of a study of metastatic and nonmetastatic thyroid tumors. MiXCR re-clonotyped the PCR reads for TCRdb. The table includes roughly 34,000 clones, about a fifth detected once. Material for sequencing was tumor tissue. Source of these receptors: a male donor with papillary thyroid cancer or a benign thyroid nodule (not recorded which). Some clones in this sample may be carry-over from other donors' samples. Each CDR3 is given with its conserved first and last residue. A D gene is named only where the DNA matches it firmly. For some rows the clone size is stated as once, few or many, or as a class when expanded; others skip it.

v_call	d_call	j_call	clone_size	cdr3_nt	cdr3_aa
TRBV20-1	-	TRBJ2-5	many	TGCAGTGCTAGAAAAACAGGTGGGATCGAGACCCAGTACTTC	CSARKTGGIETQYF
TRBV7-2	-	TRBJ2-5	many	TGTGCCAGCAGAGGACTATCGAAAGAGACCCAGTACTTC	CASRGLSKETQYF
TRBV6-1	TRBD1	TRBJ2-4	many	TGTGCCAGCAGGCTCCGGGACAGCCTATTAGCCAAAAACATTCAGTACTTC	CASRLRDSLLAKNIQYF
TRBV6-1	-	TRBJ1-2	many	TGTGCCAGCAGTGCCCGACAGGAGCTTACCTATGGCTACACCTTC	CASSARQELTYGYTF
TRBV4-3	-	TRBJ2-7	many	TGCGCCAGCAGCCAAGATCTAGGCCCCCCGATCGAGCAGTACTTC	CASSQDLGPPIEQYF
TRBV11-2	-	TRBJ2-2	many	TGTGCCAGCAGCTTAGATATATCTAGTGCGAACACCGGGGAGCTGTTTTTT	CASSLDISSANTGELFF
TRBV28	TRBD2	TRBJ2-5	few	TGTGCCAGCAGTAGACTAGCGGCCTTTCAAGAGACCAAGTACTTC	CASSRLAAFQETKYF
TRBV12-3/TRBV12-4	TRBD2	TRBJ2-7	medium-sized	TGTGCCAGCAGTTTAGTCATCCAGCGGGATTTGAACTACGAGCAGTACTTC	CASSLVIQRDLNYEQYF
TRBV6-1	TRBD1	TRBJ1-2	-	TGTGCCAGCAGTGAAGGACAGGGGACTAACTATGGCTACACCTTC	CASSEGQGTNYGYTF
TRBV10-2	-	TRBJ1-3	many	TGCGCCAGCAGTGAAGCCGGGACCCACTCTGGAAACACCATATATTTT	CASSEAGTHSGNTIYF
TRBV7-2	-	TRBJ2-5	many	TGTGCCAGCACCATGGGGACTTTCCAAGAGACCCAGTACTTC	CASTMGTFQETQYF
TRBV6-1	-	TRBJ2-7	-	TGTGCCAGCGAGCCCTCTTGGTCCTACGAGCAGTACTTC	CASEPSWSYEQYF
TRBV7-2	TRBD2	TRBJ2-7	many	TGTGCCAGCAGCTTTACCGGTAGCGGGAGAATCTCCCCCGAGCAGTACTTC	CASSFTGSGRISPEQYF
TRBV2	TRBD1	TRBJ2-7	many	TGTGCCAGCACCCGACAGGGTCGCTCCTACGAGCAGTACTTC	CASTRQGRSYEQYF
TRBV28	TRBD1	TRBJ2-5	many	TGTGCCAGCAGTTTCTTCGGACAGGGTGGGGAGACCCAGTACTTC	CASSFFGQGGETQYF
TRBV6-1	TRBD1	TRBJ1-5	many	TGTGCCAGCAGTCCCGGACAGGGGCAAAATCAGCCCCAGCATTTT	CASSPGQGQNQPQHF
TRBV13	-	TRBJ2-1	-	TGTGCCAGCAGCTTAGTAGGGAAGCGGCTTATAGCGGAGAGCTCCTACAATGAGCAGTTCTTC	CASSLVGKRLIAESSYNEQFF
TRBV6-1	TRBD2	TRBJ2-3	many	TGTGCCAGCAGGGGGGGGGACGGTAGCACAGATACGCAGTATTTT	CASRGGDGSTDTQYF
TRBV19	TRBD2	TRBJ2-3	-	TGTGCCATTATTCTCGACTGGACTAGCGGGAGCACAGATACGCAGTATTTT	CAIILDWTSGSTDTQYF
TRBV30	TRBD1	TRBJ2-6	many	TGTGCCTGGATGTCGCCAGGGGGCGCTGGGGCCAACGTCCTGACTTTC	CAWMSPGGAGANVLTF
TRBV6-1	-	TRBJ1-1	-	TGTGCCAGCAGTGAATATGGACAGTGGGCACGTAACACTGAGGCTTTCTTT	CASSEYGQWARNTEAFF
TRBV20-1	-	TRBJ1-5	-	TGCAGTGCGGCGGGGGGCAGAGGTATCGGACAGCCCCAGCATTTT	CSAAGGRGIGQPQHF
TRBV4-2	TRBD1	TRBJ1-5	-	TGTGCCAGCAGTCCAGACAGGGAGAACAATCAGCCCCAGCATTTT	CASSPDRENNQPQHF
TRBV24-1	-	TRBJ2-1	-	TGTGCCACCAGTGACTCCAGTGGGGTAGGCTACAATGAGCAGTTCTTC	CATSDSSGVGYNEQFF
TRBV18	TRBD2	TRBJ2-1	many	TGTGCCAGCTCACCACTGATCCTAGCGGGGACCTACAATGAGCAGTTCTTC	CASSPLILAGTYNEQFF
TRBV29-1	TRBD2	TRBJ2-7	many	TGCAGCGTCCTGACTAGCGGGAGATACCAGTACTTC	CSVLTSGRYQYF
TRBV12-3/TRBV12-4	TRBD2	TRBJ2-7	medium-sized	TGTGCCAGCAGTTGGCGGGAGGGTTCCTACGAGCAGTACTTC	CASSWREGSYEQYF
TRBV20-1	TRBD2	TRBJ2-7	medium-sized	TGCAGTGCACTGACTATAGCGGGAGGGCCCTACGAGCAGTACTTC	CSALTIAGGPYEQYF
TRBV9	TRBD1	TRBJ1-2	many	TGTGCCAGCAGCGTAGACCAGGGGGGCTATGGCTACACCTTC	CASSVDQGGYGYTF
TRBV6-2/TRBV6-3	-	TRBJ2-2	-	TGTGCCAGCAGGCGCGCCGGGGGCGCCACCGTTGAGCTGTTTTTT	CASRRAGGATVELFF
TRBV12-3/TRBV12-4	-	TRBJ2-3	many	TGTGCCAGCACCATGTGGGGGGGCACAGATACGCAGTATTTT	CASTMWGGTDTQYF
TRBV5-1	-	TRBJ1-6	many	TGCGCCAGCAGCCGACAGGAGTATAATTCACCCCTCCACTTT	CASSRQEYNSPLHF
TRBV4-3	-	TRBJ1-6	many	TGCGCCAGCAGCCAAGATTCGTTAAATATCAATTCACCCCTCCACTTT	CASSQDSLNINSPLHF
TRBV20-1	-	TRBJ2-5	many	TGCAGTGCTAAGTCCCTTGGGGCCTCCCCAGAGACCCAGTACTTC	CSAKSLGASPETQYF
TRBV5-4	TRBD2	TRBJ2-7	many	TGTGCCAGCAGCTTGGGGGCCCTAGCGGGAGCCGAAGAGCAGTACTTC	CASSLGALAGAEEQYF
TRBV6-5	TRBD1	TRBJ1-1	medium-sized	TGTGCCAGCAGCACGACAGGGGAGAATCGGTTCGTTCGGACTGAAGCTTTCTTT	CASSTTGENRFVRTEAFF
TRBV9	-	TRBJ2-7	once	TGTGCCAGCAGCGTAGCTGGGCAGGACACCTACGAGCAGTACTTC	CASSVAGQDTYEQYF
TRBV11-2	-	TRBJ2-7	-	TGTGCCAGCAGCTTAGAGGCAGGCTTCTACGAGCAGTACTTC	CASSLEAGFYEQYF
TRBV24-1	TRBD2	TRBJ2-7	medium-sized	TGTGCCACCAGTGCTAGCGGGCCTCCCTACGAGCAGTACTTC	CATSASGPPYEQYF